This is a list of T cell receptor beta chains from one sample in a study of T cell responses to AZD1222 COVID-19 vaccine. Method: immunoSEQ multiplex PCR; TCRdb's copy keeps in-frame clones and lacks some. The table records 150,000 or so clones, less than 95% of them present only once. The starting material was peripheral blood, obtained 28 days after the second AZD1222 dose. The receptor set was obtained from an adult who received the AZD1222 COVID-19 vaccine. The CDR3 runs from the conserved cysteine through the conserved F or W. The order of the fields is clone size, D gene, V gene, J gene, CDR3 protein, CDR3 DNA. The D gene is left open where the match is weak. Not every row has a clone size; where given, it reads once, few, many or a size class.

>.|.|TRBV6-6|TRBJ2-6
CASSYSTSGANVLTF
TGTGCCAGCAGTTACTCGACCTCTGGGGCCAACGTCCTGACTTTC
>.|.|TRBV30|TRBJ1-1
CAWSVPQFEAFF
TGTGCCTGGAGTGTGCCCCAGTTTGAGGCTTTCTTT
>.|TRBD2|TRBV7-8|TRBJ2-1
CASSLKRGLAGGHYNEQFF
TGTGCCAGCAGCTTAAAACGTGGACTAGCGGGAGGTCACTACAATGAGCAGTTCTTC
>.|.|TRBV20-1|TRBJ1-5
CSASFMAVKGNQPQHF
TGCAGTGCTAGTTTTATGGCAGTAAAAGGCAATCAGCCCCAGCATTTT
>few|TRBD1|TRBV6-5|TRBJ2-7
CASKTGLSPYYEQYF
TGTGCCAGCAAGACAGGGCTGTCCCCCTACTACGAGCAGTACTTC
>.|.|TRBV27|TRBJ1-5
CASSFGGHQPQHF
TGTGCCAGCAGTTTCGGGGGTCATCAGCCCCAGCATTTT
>.|.|TRBV6-2/TRBV6-3|TRBJ1-6
CASSGNRLGGSPLHF
TGTGCCAGCAGTGGTAACAGGCTGGGCGGATCACCCCTCCACTTT
>.|.|TRBV30|TRBJ1-2
CAWSFMEYGYTF
TGTGCCTGGAGTTTTATGGAGTATGGCTACACCTTC
>.|TRBD2|TRBV30|TRBJ2-1
CAWSVLAGGNEQFF
TGTGCCTGGAGTGTACTAGCGGGAGGTAATGAGCAGTTCTTC
>.|.|TRBV28|TRBJ1-1
CASSPMGTEAFF
TGTGCCAGCAGTCCCATGGGCACTGAAGCTTTCTTT
>once|.|TRBV18|TRBJ2-5
CASSPPRIGLQETQYF
TGTGCCAGCTCACCACCCCGGATAGGGCTCCAAGAGACCCAGTACTTC
>.|.|TRBV7-9|TRBJ2-3
CASSSRGTDTQYF
TGTGCCAGCAGCTCCCGAGGGACAGATACGCAGTATTTT
>.|.|TRBV5-1|TRBJ2-2
CASRARSPLEGGELFF
TGCGCCAGCAGGGCCCGTAGCCCCCTGGAGGGCGGGGAGCTGTTTTTT
>once|.|TRBV7-9|TRBJ2-7
CASSLGQLAQYF
TGTGCCAGCAGCTTAGGTCAGCTTGCGCAGTACTTC
>.|.|TRBV19|TRBJ1-5
CAAGQPNNQPQHF
TGTGCCGCAGGGCAGCCGAACAATCAGCCCCAGCATTTT
>.|.|TRBV19|TRBJ1-5
CASSITGSGGPQPQHF
TGTGCCAGTAGTATAACAGGCTCGGGGGGGCCTCAGCCCCAGCATTTT
>few|.|TRBV6-5|TRBJ2-3
CASSLLGQTTDTQYF
TGTGCCAGCAGTCTCCTGGGGCAGACCACAGATACGCAGTATTTT
>.|.|TRBV7-9|TRBJ2-1
CASSLWEDQFF
TGTGCCAGCAGCTTATGGGAGGATCAGTTCTTC
>once|.|TRBV7-2|TRBJ1-2
CASSPQGFARWGYTF
TGTGCCAGCAGCCCCCAGGGCTTCGCCCGCTGGGGCTACACCTTC
>.|.|TRBV10-1|TRBJ2-1
CASSGALPESYNEQFF
TGCGCCAGCAGTGGGGCACTACCCGAGAGCTACAATGAGCAGTTCTTC
>.|.|TRBV4-3|TRBJ2-3
CASSQDLDSGEGQYF
TGCGCCAGCAGCCAAGATCTTGATAGCGGCGAGGGGCAGTATTTT
>.|.|TRBV3-1/TRBV3-2|TRBJ2-7
CASSQDVGGEVYEQYF
TGTGCCAGCAGCCAAGATGTCGGCGGGGAGGTCTACGAGCAGTACTTC
>.|.|TRBV3-1/TRBV3-2|TRBJ2-5
CASKDGGPVQTQYF
TGTGCCAGCAAGGACGGGGGGCCCGTCCAGACCCAGTACTTC
>once|.|TRBV6-5|TRBJ1-3
CASSYSISGDRNTIYF
TGTGCCAGCAGTTACTCGATTTCGGGGGACCGAAACACCATATATTTT
>.|.|TRBV11-3|TRBJ1-3
CASGFQTGSGNTIYF
TGTGCCAGCGGGTTCCAGACAGGCTCTGGAAACACCATATATTTT
>.|.|TRBV5-1|TRBJ2-2
CASSLNTGELFF
TGCGCCAGCAGCTTGAACACCGGGGAGCTGTTTTTT
>.|.|TRBV5-1|TRBJ1-1
CASSLAPGNTEAFF
TGCGCCAGCAGCTTGGCCCCAGGGAACACTGAAGCTTTCTTT
>.|.|TRBV28|TRBJ1-6
CASSLGGWNNSPLHF
TGTGCCAGCAGTTTAGGGGGATGGAATAATTCACCCCTCCACTTT
>.|.|TRBV5-1|TRBJ1-6
CASSPAGTRTNSPLHF
TGCGCCAGCAGCCCGGCCGGGACAAGGACCAATTCACCCCTCCACTTT
>.|TRBD1|TRBV3-1/TRBV3-2|TRBJ1-2
CASSQAGGPDGYTF
TGTGCCAGCAGCCAGGCAGGGGGCCCAGATGGCTACACCTTC
>.|TRBD1|TRBV2|TRBJ1-5
CASRDRVGQPQHF
TGTGCCAGCAGGGACAGGGTAGGTCAGCCCCAGCATTTT
>.|.|TRBV10-2|TRBJ2-5
CASSDGRVEETQYF
TGCGCCAGCAGCGACGGTAGGGTGGAAGAGACCCAGTACTTC
>.|TRBD2|TRBV11-3|TRBJ2-3
CASSEISGGHTDTQYF
TGTGCCAGCAGCGAGATTAGCGGGGGCCACACAGATACGCAGTATTTT
>.|.|TRBV19|TRBJ1-5
CASSLHTDQPQHF
TGTGCCAGTAGTCTGCACACTGATCAGCCCCAGCATTTT
>once|.|TRBV28|TRBJ1-5
CASSFGRRGFGNQPQHF
TGTGCCAGCAGTTTTGGGCGTAGAGGGTTTGGTAATCAGCCCCAGCATTTT
>.|TRBD1|TRBV7-6|TRBJ2-7
CASSLADTGGIHEQYF
TGTGCCAGCAGCTTAGCGGATACAGGGGGAATACACGAGCAGTACTTC
>.|.|TRBV30|TRBJ2-7
CAWSVFGRAYEQYF
TGTGCCTGGAGTGTATTTGGCAGGGCCTACGAGCAGTACTTC
>.|.|TRBV5-8|TRBJ1-5
CASSFLNQPQHF
TGTGCCAGCAGCTTCCTGAATCAGCCCCAGCATTTT
>once|.|TRBV19|TRBJ1-2
CASSIYTVGYGYTF
TGTGCCAGTAGTATTTATACAGTTGGCTATGGCTACACCTTC
>.|TRBD2|TRBV5-4|TRBJ2-2
CASSPIAGGVTGELFF
TGTGCCAGCAGCCCTATAGCGGGGGGGGTCACCGGGGAGCTGTTTTTT
>.|TRBD1|TRBV5-1|TRBJ1-5
CASSLDTGATSAQHF
TGCGCCAGCAGCTTGGACACAGGGGCCACCTCGGCCCAGCATTTT
>.|.|TRBV19|TRBJ1-2
CASSISRGNYGYTF
TGTGCCAGTAGTATCTCCCGGGGTAACTATGGCTACACCTTC
>.|.|TRBV6-6|TRBJ2-3
CASSYRRASRTDTQYF
TGTGCCAGCAGTTACCGGAGGGCCTCAAGGACAGATACGCAGTATTTT
>.|.|TRBV28|TRBJ1-1
CASRLTGSTEAFF
TGTGCCAGCAGACTAACGGGATCCACTGAAGCTTTCTTT
>.|.|TRBV24-1|TRBJ1-1
CATSEGPDTEAFF
TGTGCCACCTCCGAGGGTCCGGACACTGAAGCTTTCTTT
>once|TRBD1|TRBV28|TRBJ2-7
CASTTTGGSSYEQYF
TGTGCCAGCACCACTACAGGGGGATCATCCTACGAGCAGTACTTC
>.|TRBD1|TRBV7-6|TRBJ1-2
CASSLGQGAGYGYTF
TGTGCCAGCAGCCTTGGACAGGGGGCGGGCTATGGCTACACCTTC
>.|.|TRBV6-5|TRBJ2-6
CASNPSGANVLTF
TGTGCCAGCAACCCCTCTGGGGCCAACGTCCTGACTTTC
>.|.|TRBV1|TRBJ2-1
CTSTETPYNEQFF
TGCACCAGCACGGAAACCCCCTACAATGAGCAGTTCTTC
>once|TRBD1|TRBV24-1|TRBJ1-5
CATRQGDQPQHF
TGTGCCACCAGACAGGGGGATCAGCCCCAGCATTTT
>.|.|TRBV3-1/TRBV3-2|TRBJ1-2
CASSQGVHQRAFYGYTF
TGTGCCAGCAGCCAAGGAGTACACCAGCGGGCATTCTATGGCTACACCTTC
>.|TRBD2|TRBV2|TRBJ2-2
CASSKWGGNTGELFF
TGTGCCAGCAGCAAGTGGGGGGGGAACACCGGGGAGCTGTTTTTT
>.|.|TRBV10-1|TRBJ1-6
CASSEATYNSPLHF
TGCGCCAGCAGTGAGGCTACCTATAATTCACCCCTCCACTTT